A single sample gave rise to the 16 T cell receptor beta chains below, sequenced in a study of identical twins. Via MiXCR, TCRdb re-called the 5' RACE reads, giving one row per CDR3 protein. The data show 130,000 to 150,000 distinct CDR3 sequences, around 3.5% seen once. Sequencing used memory T cells sorted from blood. Receptors were obtained from a man aged 18 to 30 in good health.

This clonotype was seen many times. The V call is TRBV15, the J call TRBJ2-5; D is uncertain. V lost 1 base, J lost 3 bases, and 6 bases lay in between. The CDR3 covers 13 residues. Germline-derived CDR1 and CDR2 are LNHNV and YYDKDF (reference sequence). The CDR3 coding sequence is TGTGCCACCAGCAGAGGCAGTAAAGAGACCCAGTACTTC. Translation gives CATSRGSKETQYF.

This clonotype occurred many times. V and J are TRBV4-2 and TRBJ2-2; D ambiguous. Germline values: CDR1 LGHNA, CDR2 YNFKEQ. The CDR3 has 12 amino acids. Trimming stripped 0 bases from V and 6 bases from J, with 2 bases between. The CDR3 region is CASSQEAGELFF. Written as DNA, the CDR3 is TGTGCCAGCAGCCAAGAGGCCGGGGAGCTGTTTTTT.

Many counts were recorded for this clonotype. The rearrangement uses TRBV29-1 and TRBJ2-2, with 10 bases that match TRBD2. Germline trimming cut 6 bases from V and 4 bases from J; bases unmatched to any gene: 14. CDR1 SQVTM and CDR2 ANQGSEA come from the germline V gene. The CDR3 has 17 amino acids. The CDR3 loop reads CSVSSPGLAGVTGELFF. CDR3 DNA sequence: TGCAGCGTCTCATCCCCCGGGCTAGCGGGAGTCACCGGGGAGCTGTTTTTT.

This clonotype was observed at least ten times. CDR3 protein: CASSLASGELFF. DNA for the CDR3: TGTGCCAGCAGCTTAGCCTCCGGGGAGCTGTTTTTT. The V call is TRBV11-2, the J call TRBJ2-2; D remains ambiguous. Trimming cost V 1 base and J 6 bases, with 3 bases left between them. Germline CDR1 reads SGHAT; CDR2 reads FQNNGV. The CDR3 has 12 amino acids.

This clonotype showed up many times. The chain carries TRBV7-9 and TRBJ1-4, with D tentatively TRBD1 (5 bases). This CDR3 has 14 residues. The germline V gene encodes CDR1 SEHNR and CDR2 FQNEAQ (reference sequence). V was shortened by 8 bases and J by 0 bases, with 10 bases between the two germline ends. CDR3 region: CASQRGATNEKLFF. Here the CDR3 DNA reads TGTGCCAGCCAACGAGGGGCAACTAATGAAAAACTGTTTTTT.

The table lists this clonotype with a few counts. The chain has TRBV28 and TRBJ2-1, with D perhaps TRBD1 or TRBD2 (6 bases each). The CDR3 covers 14 residues. V was cut by 3 bases and J by 15 bases, with 21 bases left in between. CDR1 and CDR2 (germline): MDHEN, SYDVKM. CDR3 DNA: TGTGCCAGCAGTTTTTTTTTGGAGGGGACAAGTTGGTTCTTC. The encoded protein is CASSFFLEGTSWFF. Full variable domain (outside the CDR3, taken from reference TRBV28 and TRBJ2-1): DVKVTQSSRYLVKRTGEKVFLECVQDMDHENMFWYRQDPGLGLRLIYFSYDVKMKEKGDIPEGYSVSREKKERFSLILESASTNQTSMYLCASSFFLEGTSWFFGPGTRLTVL.

This clonotype was seen at least ten times. The chain is built from TRBV7-9 and TRBJ2-1; a weak D match, TRBD2 (6 bases). V shed 5 bases and J shed 7 bases, with 18 bases lying between them. The CDR3 sequence is 15 residues long. Germline values: CDR1 SEHNR, CDR2 FQNEAQ (reference sequence). The CDR3 DNA reads TGTGCCAGCAGCGCCGGGGGACTCAAGTGGAATGAGCAGTTCTTC. Protein sequence: CASSAGGLKWNEQFF.

This clonotype was seen many times. The gene calls are TRBV6-5 and TRBJ2-7; 11 bases fit TRBD2. CDR1 is MNHEY, CDR2 SVGAGI, per germline. The V and J ends lost 2 bases and 3 bases, in that order; junction bases with no gene match: 3. This CDR3 spans 15 amino acids. The CDR3: CASSYGTSGSYEQYV. The CDR3 DNA follows: TGTGCCAGCAGTTACGGGACTAGCGGAAGCTACGAGCAGTACGTC.

This clonotype was seen repeatedly, ten times or more. The V gene is TRBV5-1, the J gene TRBJ2-1; TRBD2 aligns across 10 bases. V shed 4 bases, J shed 2 bases, and the junction held 3 bases outside the gene matches. The CDR3 runs 15 residues. CDR1 is SGHRS, CDR2 YFSETQ, per germline. The CDR3 protein is CASSLGTSAYNEQFF. Written as DNA, the CDR3 is TGCGCCAGCAGCCTAGGGACTAGCGCCTACAATGAGCAGTTCTTC.

This clonotype was counted at least ten times. The chain has TRBV5-1 and TRBJ2-7; D is unclear. The CDR3 spans 14 residues. Germline V gene lookup returns CDR1 SGHRS and CDR2 YFSETQ. Trimming left V 0 bases short and J 6 bases short, with 13 bases between. The CDR3 nucleotides read TGCGCCAGCAGCTTGGAACCCCGCCAAGGCGAGCAGTACTTC. Protein product: CASSLEPRQGEQYF.

This clonotype was seen many times. This chain links TRBV10-2 with TRBJ1-5; D possibly corresponds to TRBD1 (5 bases). V lost 3 bases to trimming and J lost 2 bases, with 17 bases between them. CDR3 size: 17 residues. Germline V lookup: CDR1 WSHSY, CDR2 SAAADI. In nucleotides, the CDR3 is TGCGCCAGCAGTGACGAAACAGGCCCGGGGGGCAATCAGCCCCAGCATTTT. Its protein is CASSDETGPGGNQPQHF.

This clonotype appeared many times. V usage is TRBV7-3 and J usage is TRBJ2-6; D remains ambiguous. V was cut by 6 bases and J by 2 bases, with 2 bases left in between. Germline lookup yields CDR1 SGHTA and CDR2 FQGTGA. The CDR3 totals 12 residues. The DNA of the CDR3 is TGTGCCAGCAGGACTGGGGCCAACGTCCTGACTTTC. Amino acid sequence: CASRTGANVLTF.

With respect to this clonotype: This may stem from a read error, because a much larger clone lies one nucleotide away. This CDR3 reads CSVVEETQFF. The CDR3 DNA reads as TGCAGCGTTGTAGAAGAGACCCAGTTCTTC. This chain joins TRBV29-1 and TRBJ2-5; no firm D call. Judging by the DNA end, TRBJ2-1 fits better; the J call may be wrong. This CDR3 comprises 10 residues. Germline CDR1 reads SQVTM; CDR2 reads ANQGSEA.

At least ten counts were recorded for this clonotype. V usage is TRBV10-3 and J usage is TRBJ2-2; 11 bases align to TRBD2. Germline V gene sequence: CDR1 ENHRY, CDR2 SYGVKD. V was clipped by 4 bases and J by 1 base; unmatched bases: 2. This CDR3 region has 16 residues. The CDR3 protein is CAISVGLAENTGELFF. CDR3 bases: TGTGCCATCAGTGTGGGACTAGCGGAGAACACCGGGGAGCTGTTTTTT.

This clonotype was detected many times. The chain carries TRBV4-2 and TRBJ1-5; TRBD1 might be the D (5 bases). The V gene lost 4 bases and the J gene lost 3 bases, with 16 bases spanning the gap. The length of the CDR3 is 16 residues. Germline CDR1 and CDR2: LGHNA and YNFKEQ. CDR3: CASSRWAGGDNQPQHF. The CDR3 DNA sequence: TGTGCCAGCAGCCGGTGGGCGGGGGGGGACAATCAGCCCCAGCATTTT.

This clonotype was counted at least ten times. The V gene is TRBV12-3 or TRBV12-4, the J gene TRBJ2-3, with D perhaps matching TRBD1 or TRBD2 (5 bases each). Trimming took 5 bases from V and 0 from J, leaving 12 bases between them. The CDR3 sequence is 15 residues long. CDR3 loop: CASSGGETSTDTQYF. In DNA form, the CDR3 reads TGTGCCAGCAGTGGGGGAGAAACGAGCACAGATACGCAGTATTTT.